This T cell receptor beta chain was identified during a study of blood T cell repertoires in COVID-19. Looking at the study overall: Material from acute and convalescent COVID-19 was sourced from the United States, Italy and Spain. PBMCs, B-cell-depleted T cells, or T cells provided the cDNA or gDNA that made up the material.

Trimming removed 1 base from V and 5 bases from J, with 13 bases in between. The CDR3 has 15 residues. The germline V gene encodes CDR1 MNHEY and CDR2 SVGAGI. In the original analysis: Amplification from reference gene primers served as the basis for estimated nucleated cell counts. Clones were sequenced by immunoSEQ multiplex PCR, and TCRdb holds only the in-frame ones, with some missing. V and J calls and clone size come straight from that table; D and trimming were deduced from the DNA. The data contain around 200,000 clones, more than 70% of them seen just once; the ten biggest clones take up 2% to 3%.

V is TRBV6-5 and J is TRBJ2-3; D may be TRBD2 (5 bases). The origin of this receptor is a man aged 35 to 55 with active or convalescent COVID-19. Source material: peripheral blood. The CDR3 sequence: CASSYYSAFGDTQYF. CDR3 nucleotides: TGTGCCAGCAGTTACTATAGCGCATTCGGAGATACGCAGTATTTT.